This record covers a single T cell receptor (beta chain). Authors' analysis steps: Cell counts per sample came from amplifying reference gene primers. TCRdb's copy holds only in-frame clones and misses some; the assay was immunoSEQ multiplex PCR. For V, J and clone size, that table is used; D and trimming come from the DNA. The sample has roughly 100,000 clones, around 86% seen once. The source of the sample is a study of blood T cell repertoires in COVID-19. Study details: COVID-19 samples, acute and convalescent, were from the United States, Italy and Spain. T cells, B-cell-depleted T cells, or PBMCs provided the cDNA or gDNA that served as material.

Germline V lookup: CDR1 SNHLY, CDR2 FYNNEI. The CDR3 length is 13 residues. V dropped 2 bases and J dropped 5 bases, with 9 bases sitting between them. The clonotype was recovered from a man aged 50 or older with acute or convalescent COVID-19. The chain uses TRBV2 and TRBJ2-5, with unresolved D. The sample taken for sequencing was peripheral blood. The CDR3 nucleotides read TGTGCCAGCAGTGAAACTCTCTGGGAGACCCAGTACTTC. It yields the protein CASSETLWETQYF.